Listed here are 9 T cell receptor beta chains from one sample, sequenced in a study of radiotherapy plus CTLA-4 blockade in lung cancer. Assay used: immunoSEQ multiplex PCR; TCRdb lists only in-frame clones, some missing. The sample lists 80,000 or so clones, around 79% occurring once. Specimen: peripheral blood, collected from a patient treated with radiotherapy plus ipilimumab. The source is a human donor with non-small cell lung cancer who had a partial response to radiotherapy plus ipilimumab. Some clones in this sample may be carry-over from other donors' samples.

This clone was detected once. V usage is TRBV7-9 and J usage is TRBJ2-7, with 10 bases matching TRBD1. From germline, CDR1 is SEHNR and CDR2 FQNEAQ (reference sequence). J lost 7 bases, V lost 5 bases, and 5 bases had no gene match. The CDR3 covers 13 residues. The chain's CDR3 is CASSDDRGQEQYF. CDR3 coding DNA: TGTGCCAGCAGCGACGACAGGGGGCAAGAGCAGTACTTC.

The J gene is TRBJ1-2, the V gene TRBV5-4, with D possibly matching TRBD1 (5 bases). The CDR3 spans 13 residues. Trimming removed 7 bases from V and 8 bases from J, with 18 bases in between. The germline gives CDR1 SGHNT, CDR2 YYREEE (reference sequence). CDR3 DNA sequence: TGTGCCAGCCGCCCTGGGGGGACCGGCGGCTACACCTTC. Its translation is CASRPGGTGGYTF.

This clone was recorded a few times. The J gene is TRBJ1-4, the V gene TRBV28; the match to TRBD1 covers 7 bases. V gave up 4 bases and J gave up 8 bases; unmatched junction bases: 10. The CDR3 has 15 residues. Germline CDR1 MDHEN, CDR2 SYDVKM. This CDR3 is CASSSDRVTHEKLFF. Here the CDR3 DNA reads TGTGCCAGCAGTTCAGACAGGGTAACTCACGAAAAACTGTTTTTT.

The rearrangement joins TRBV15 to TRBJ2-7; TRBD2 matches 12 bases. Germline CDR1 LNHNV, CDR2 YYDKDF (reference sequence). This CDR3 has 16 amino acids. The V gene end was trimmed by 0 bases and the J gene end by 6 bases; junction bases not matched to a gene: 6. CDR3 in amino acids: CATSRDVTSGSSEQYF. The CDR3 region has the DNA TGTGCCACCAGCAGAGATGTGACTAGCGGGAGTTCCGAGCAGTACTTC. Full variable domain (outside the CDR3, taken from reference TRBV15 and TRBJ2-7): DAMVIQNPRYQVTQFGKPVTLSCSQTLNHNVMYWYQQKSSQAPKLLFHYYDKDFNNEADTPDNFQSRRPNTSFCFLDIRSPGLGDTAMYLCATSRDVTSGSSEQYFGPGTRLTVT.

The V call is TRBV7-2, the J call TRBJ2-3; tentatively, D is TRBD1 (7 bases). The CDR3 has 17 residues. Trimming took off 0 bases at V and 2 bases at J, with 15 bases between the two ends. The germline gives CDR1 SGHTA, CDR2 FQGNSA. The CDR3 sequence: CASSLAGGGQVTDTQYF. CDR3 DNA sequence: TGTGCCAGCAGCTTAGCCGGGGGAGGACAGGTCACAGATACGCAGTATTTT.

The V call is TRBV29-1, the J call TRBJ1-5, with 7 bases aligning to TRBD1. V shed 4 bases and J 5 bases; nucleotides not matched to a gene: 5. This CDR3 region has 13 residues. CDR1 is SQVTM and CDR2 is ANQGSEA in the germline V gene. CDR3 DNA sequence: TGCAGCGTTGGGGCAGGGGGTCATCAGCCCCAGCATTTT. This encodes CSVGAGGHQPQHF.

The chain couples TRBV28 to TRBJ2-6; TRBD1 matches 7 bases. The CDR3 runs 15 residues. V lost 9 bases, J lost 0 bases, and 5 bases stayed unmatched. Germline lookup yields CDR1 MDHEN and CDR2 SYDVKM. This CDR3 reads CASFDRASGANVLTF. The CDR3 coding sequence is TGTGCCAGTTTCGACAGGGCCTCTGGGGCCAACGTCCTGACTTTC.

This clone was observed once. This rearrangement joins TRBV5-4 to TRBJ2-7; weak D call: TRBD2 (7 bases). CDR3 length equals 15 residues. Germline V CDR1 and CDR2: SGHNT, YYREEE (reference sequence). V lost 0 bases and J 6 bases, leaving 16 bases between the germline ends. The DNA for the CDR3 is TGTGCCAGCAGCTTGGGGCGGGGGCACGTGGGCGAGCAGTACTTC. Translating it yields CASSLGRGHVGEQYF. Full variable domain (remainder filled in from reference TRBV5-4 and TRBJ2-7): ETGVTQSPTHLIKTRGQQVTLRCSSQSGHNTVSWYQQALGQGPQFIFQYYREEENGRGNFPPRFSGLQFPNYSSELNVNALELDDSALYLCASSLGRGHVGEQYFGPGTRLTVT.

This chain joins TRBV9 and TRBJ2-2; tentatively, D is TRBD2 (6 bases). Germline V gives CDR1 SGDLS, CDR2 YYNGEE. The V end was cut by 3 bases, the J end by 2 bases, with 17 bases between. This CDR3 region has 17 residues. The DNA of the CDR3 is TGTGCCAGCAGCGGTGGGGGTAGCGGACTTAACACCGGGGAGCTGTTTTTT. Residues: CASSGGGSGLNTGELFF.